Each of the 20 T cell receptor beta chains below was sequenced from the same sample in a study of T cells in Graves' hyperthyroidism and ophthalmopathy. Authors of the study amplified TCR beta CDR3 regions from RNA transcripts. TCR CDR3 regions were first amplified by RT-PCR with HTBI primers. TCRdb ran MiXCR on the multiplex PCR reads and lists one entry per CDR3 protein. The profile shows about 710,000 distinct CDR3 sequences, roughly 15% of them singletons. The sequenced material came from blood. The receptors were sampled from a young man with Graves' hyperthyroidism.

The genes are TRBV20-1 and TRBJ2-3; 11 bases align to TRBD1. Germline V gene lookup returns CDR1 DFQATT and CDR2 SNEGSKA (reference sequence). The CDR3 is 13 residues long. With V trimmed by 7 bases and J by 5 bases, 5 bases remained unmatched. The CDR3 DNA reads as TGCAGTGAAAAGGACAGGGGGCGAGATACGCAGTATTTT. This codes for CSEKDRGRDTQYF.

Many counts were recorded for this clonotype. This chain connects TRBV28 to TRBJ2-2; tentatively, D is TRBD2 (6 bases). The ends were cut back, 5 bases at V and 4 bases at J, with 14 bases in the middle. This CDR3 spans 15 amino acids. Germline V gives CDR1 MDHEN, CDR2 SYDVKM. CDR3 bases: TGTGCCAGCAGTATCACGGGGGTCTTCACCGGGGAGCTGTTTTTT. Protein product: CASSITGVFTGELFF. The whole variable domain, remainder taken from reference TRBV28 and TRBJ2-2, is DVKVTQSSRYLVKRTGEKVFLECVQDMDHENMFWYRQDPGLGLRLIYFSYDVKMKEKGDIPEGYSVSREKKERFSLILESASTNQTSMYLCASSITGVFTGELFFGEGSRLTVL.

This chain uses TRBV6-5 with TRBJ1-4; no firm D call. The V end was cut by 0 bases, the J end by 8 bases, with 13 bases between. CDR1 is MNHEY and CDR2 is SVGAGI in the germline V gene. The CDR3 spans 15 residues. The CDR3 nucleotides read TGTGCCAGCAGTTACTCGACTGGCGGTAGCGAAAAACTGTTTTTT. Encoded protein: CASSYSTGGSEKLFF.

This clonotype was detected ten times or more. The chain combines TRBV12-3 or TRBV12-4 with TRBJ1-1; TRBD1 is a possible D gene (5 bases). This CDR3 spans 13 amino acids. Trimming removed 3 bases at V and 3 bases at J, with 8 bases between. The CDR3 is CASSFDSYTEAFF. As DNA, the CDR3 is TGTGCCAGCAGTTTCGACAGTTACACTGAAGCTTTCTTT.

This clonotype turned up a few times. The gene calls are TRBV15 and TRBJ2-2; D may be TRBD2 (5 bases). Germline CDR1 and CDR2: LNHNV and YYDKDF (reference sequence). The CDR3 loop spans 14 amino acids. The germline V and J ends were trimmed by 5 bases and 6 bases, with 13 bases remaining between them. The CDR3 DNA reads TGTGCCACCAGCCTTGAGGAGGTACCCGGGGAGCTGTTTTTT. Translation: CATSLEEVPGELFF.

The chain combines TRBV18 with TRBJ2-7, with D possibly TRBD1 on 6 matching bases. Between the trimmed V and J ends, which lost 3 bases and 4 bases, there was a span of 13 bases. This CDR3 has 14 amino acids. Germline assignment: CDR1 KGHSH and CDR2 LQKENI. The CDR3 sequence is CASSPGATTYEQYF. The CDR3 nucleotides are TGTGCCAGCTCACCGGGGGCGACTACATACGAGCAGTACTTC.

This clonotype occurred many times. The chain links TRBV28 to TRBJ1-1, with 7 bases identical to TRBD1. Trimming cost V 6 bases and J 1 base; bases outside gene matches: 5. The germline V gene has CDR1 MDHEN and CDR2 SYDVKM. The CDR3 has 14 amino acids. In DNA, the CDR3 is TGTGCCAGCAGGGCACAGGGGAGGAACACTGAAGCTTTCTTT. Its protein product is CASRAQGRNTEAFF. Full variable domain (rest looked up from reference TRBV28 and TRBJ1-1): DVKVTQSSRYLVKRTGEKVFLECVQDMDHENMFWYRQDPGLGLRLIYFSYDVKMKEKGDIPEGYSVSREKKERFSLILESASTNQTSMYLCASRAQGRNTEAFFGQGTRLTVV.

The chain uses TRBV29-1 and TRBJ1-6, with 7 bases matching TRBD1. The germline CDR1 and CDR2 sequences are SQVTM and ANQGSEA. CDR3 length: 13 amino acids. The CDR3 here is CSIKGQGDSPLHF. In DNA, the CDR3 is TGCAGTATAAAGGGGCAGGGGGATTCACCCCTCCACTTT.

This clonotype occurred many times. The chain couples TRBV11-2 to TRBJ2-7; D is undetermined. V was shortened by 1 base and J by 4 bases, with 11 bases between the two germline ends. The CDR3 has 14 residues. The germline V gene encodes CDR1 SGHAT and CDR2 FQNNGV. CDR3 nucleotides: TGTGCCAGCAGCTTAGCTGGGTTCATGTACGAGCAGTACTTC. Amino acid sequence: CASSLAGFMYEQYF.

This clonotype was observed at least ten times. The V call is TRBV28, the J call TRBJ2-7; 8 bases fit TRBD1. V dropped 3 bases and J dropped 3; count of bases not matched to a gene: 4. Germline values: CDR1 MDHEN, CDR2 SYDVKM. The CDR3 is 14 residues long. CDR3 DNA: TGTGCCAGCAGTTTTGGGACAGGATACTACGAGCAGTACTTC. As protein: CASSFGTGYYEQYF.

Ten or more counts support this clonotype. This sequence joins TRBV24-1 and TRBJ2-5; a possible D gene is TRBD2 (5 bases). This CDR3 has 14 amino acids. Trimming shortened V by 2 bases and J by 9 bases, and 15 bases separated the two germline ends. Germline V gives CDR1 KGHDR, CDR2 SFDVKD. CDR3 region: CATSDSQGGGPQYF. CDR3 nucleotide sequence: TGTGCCACCAGTGATTCTCAAGGTGGCGGGCCCCAGTACTTC.

This clonotype was seen a few times. The CDR3 loop is CASSYPDRDYGYTF. In DNA form, the CDR3 reads TGTGCCAGCAGTTACCCCGACAGGGACTATGGCTACACCTTC. The chain carries TRBV6-5 and TRBJ1-2, with 7 bases identical to TRBD1. Unmatched junction bases numbered 3, after V lost 2 bases and J lost 3 bases. The germline gives CDR1 MNHEY, CDR2 SVGAGI. The CDR3 has 14 residues.

For this clonotype: Relative to the germline gene, one junction end is altered; a read error may explain this. This chain links TRBV28 with TRBJ1-2; D unresolved. The CDR3 length is 14 residues. Germline-derived CDR1 and CDR2 are MDHEN and SYDVKM. CDR3 in DNA: TGTGTCAGCAGTTACGGGTTCGGGTTATGGGGCTACACCTTC. Encoded protein: CVSSYGFGLWGYTF.

This clonotype was counted between two and nine times. The rearrangement joins TRBV11-3 to TRBJ1-5; D call uncertain. Trimming pared 0 bases from V and 10 bases from J, leaving 7 bases between. CDR3 size: 12 residues. Germline V gives CDR1 SGHNT, CDR2 YENEEA. CDR3 amino acids: CASSLEHGPQHF. The CDR3 DNA reads TGTGCCAGCAGCTTAGAACACGGCCCCCAGCATTTT. Full variable domain (remainder filled in from reference TRBV11-3 and TRBJ1-5): EAGVVQSPRYKIIEKKQPVAFWCNPISGHNTLYWYLQNLGQGPELLIRYENEEAVDDSQLPKDRFSAERLKGVDSTLKIQPAELGDSAVYLCASSLEHGPQHFGDGTRLSIL.

V gene TRBV25-1 combines with J gene TRBJ1-2, with 7 bases identical to TRBD1. V shed 1 base, J shed 0 bases, and the junction held 2 bases outside the gene matches. This CDR3 comprises 15 residues. Germline CDR1 is MGHDK and CDR2 is SYGVNS. CDR3 sequence (DNA): TGTGCCAGCAGTGAATCAACAGGGGCTAACTATGGCTACACCTTC. As protein: CASSESTGANYGYTF.

The chain uses TRBV5-1 and TRBJ2-3, with 8 bases fitting TRBD1. The V and J ends lost 0 bases and 5 bases, in that order; junction bases with no gene match: 5. The CDR3 extends over 15 amino acids. Germline V CDR1 and CDR2: SGHRS, YFSETQ. The CDR3 spells CASSLEDRVIDTQYF. The DNA for the CDR3 is TGCGCCAGCAGCTTGGAGGACAGGGTCATAGATACGCAGTATTTT.

There are many counts of this clonotype. The rearrangement links TRBV24-1 to TRBJ2-2; D gene ambiguous. The CDR3 loop spans 12 amino acids. CDR1 is KGHDR, CDR2 SFDVKD, per germline. Trimming shortened V by 7 bases and J by 7 bases, and 9 bases separated the two germline ends. The CDR3 sequence is CATRGMIGELFF. The DNA for the CDR3 is TGTGCCACCAGGGGGATGATCGGGGAGCTGTTTTTT.

This clonotype was seen many times. V usage is TRBV2 and J usage is TRBJ2-3; D not certain. The CDR3 runs 15 residues. Trimming removed 1 base at V and 0 bases at J, with 8 bases between. Per the germline V gene, CDR1 is SNHLY and CDR2 is FYNNEI. CDR3 loop: CASSEGLGSTDTQYF. CDR3 DNA sequence: TGTGCCAGCAGTGAAGGGTTAGGGAGCACAGATACGCAGTATTTT. Full variable domain (missing parts from reference TRBV2 and TRBJ2-3): EPEVTQTPSHQVTQMGQEVILRCVPISNHLYFYWYRQILGQKVEFLVSFYNNEISEKSEIFDDQFSVERPDGSNFTLKIRSTKLEDSAMYFCASSEGLGSTDTQYFGPGTRLTVL.

The rearrangement joins TRBV24-1 to TRBJ2-1; D possibly uses TRBD1 or TRBD2 (6 bases each). The germline CDR1 and CDR2 sequences are KGHDR and SFDVKD. V lost 0 bases and J 6 bases, leaving 11 bases between the germline ends. The CDR3 consists of 15 residues. CDR3 protein: CATSDLNGGGNEQFF. CDR3 coding DNA: TGTGCCACCAGTGATTTGAACGGGGGCGGCAATGAGCAGTTCTTC.

Ten or more counts support this clonotype. The chain carries TRBV6-1 and TRBJ1-1; 8 positions agree with TRBD1. Losses at the gene ends were 5 bases for V and 5 bases for J; bases not matched to a gene: 4. CDR1 is MNHNS, CDR2 SASEGT, per germline. The CDR3 covers 13 residues. The CDR3 region has the DNA TGTGCCAGCAGTCGGACAGGGAAAACTGAAGCTTTCTTT. Amino acid sequence: CASSRTGKTEAFF.